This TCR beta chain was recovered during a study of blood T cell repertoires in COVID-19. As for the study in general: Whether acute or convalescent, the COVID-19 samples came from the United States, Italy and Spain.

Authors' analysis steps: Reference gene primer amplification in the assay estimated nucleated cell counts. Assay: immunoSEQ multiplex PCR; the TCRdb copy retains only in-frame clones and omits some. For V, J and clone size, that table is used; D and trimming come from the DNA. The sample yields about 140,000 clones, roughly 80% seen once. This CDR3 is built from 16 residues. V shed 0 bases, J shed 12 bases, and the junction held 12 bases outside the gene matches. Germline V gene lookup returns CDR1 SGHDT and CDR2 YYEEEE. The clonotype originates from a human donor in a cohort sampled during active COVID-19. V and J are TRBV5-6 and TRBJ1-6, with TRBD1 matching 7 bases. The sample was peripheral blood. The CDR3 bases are TGTGCCAGCAGCTTGGCCAGGGGGACCATCCTTGGACCCCTCCACTTT. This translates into CASSLARGTILGPLHF.